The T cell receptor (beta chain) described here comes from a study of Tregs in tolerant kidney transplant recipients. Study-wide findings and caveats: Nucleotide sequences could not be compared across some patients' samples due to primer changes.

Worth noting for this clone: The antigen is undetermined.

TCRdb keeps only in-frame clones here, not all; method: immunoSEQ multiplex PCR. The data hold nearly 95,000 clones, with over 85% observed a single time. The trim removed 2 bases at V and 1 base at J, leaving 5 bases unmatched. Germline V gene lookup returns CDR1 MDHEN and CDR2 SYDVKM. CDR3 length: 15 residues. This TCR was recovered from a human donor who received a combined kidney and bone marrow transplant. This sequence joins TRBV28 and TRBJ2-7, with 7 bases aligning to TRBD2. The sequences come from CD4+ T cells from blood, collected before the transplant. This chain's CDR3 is CASSLGGGKSYEQYF. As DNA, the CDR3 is TGTGCCAGCAGTTTAGGGGGGGGGAAGTCCTACGAGCAGTACTTC.